These T cell receptor beta chains were read from a single sample in a study of T cells in Graves' hyperthyroidism and ophthalmopathy. TCRdb re-called the multiplex PCR reads with MiXCR, one entry per CDR3 protein. Of hundreds of thousands of distinct CDR3 sequences listed, about a sixth were seen once; the top ten hold around 3.5%. What was sequenced was blood. The receptors originated from a woman between 35 and 50 years old with Graves' ophthalmopathy. CDR3s include the opening cysteine and the closing phenylalanine or tryptophan. D genes are given only for firm matches. Expanded clones get a size class; other rows say once, few or many, or leave the size out.

abundance,d_gene,v_gene,j_gene,CDR3nt,CDR3aa
many,TRBD1,TRBV6-1,TRBJ1-2,TGTGCCAGCAGTGGAGGAGGCAGGGGGTCTGGCTATGGCTACACCTTC,CASSGGGRGSGYGYTF
many,-,TRBV2,TRBJ1-4,TGTGCCAGCAGTGATAGGGGGACGAATGAAAAACTGTTTTTT,CASSDRGTNEKLFF
-,TRBD2,TRBV29-1,TRBJ2-7,TGCAGCGTTGCTGGGACTAGCGGGAGGACCTCCTACGAGCAGTACTTC,CSVAGTSGRTSYEQYF
-,-,TRBV20-1,TRBJ2-7,TGCAGTGCTAGAGATGCGGGTTCCCTTTCCGAGCAGTACTTC,CSARDAGSLSEQYF
many,-,TRBV20-1,TRBJ2-4,TGCAGTGCTACCACAGACAGACCCAAAAACATTCAGTACTTC,CSATTDRPKNIQYF
few,-,TRBV5-6,TRBJ2-7,TGTGCCAGCAGCCCGGACGGAGACTACGAGCAGTACTTC,CASSPDGDYEQYF
many,-,TRBV28,TRBJ1-1,TGTGCCAGCAGTACCTACCGCCTCAGCAGGAGGACTGAAGCTTTCTTT,CASSTYRLSRRTEAFF
few,TRBD2,TRBV29-1,TRBJ2-2,TGCAGCGTTTTCGACGGGAGGGCTAACACCGGGGAGCTGTTTTTT,CSVFDGRANTGELFF
few,-,TRBV9,TRBJ2-2,TGTGCCAGCAGCGTAGGGGGCTCGAACACCGGGGAGCTGTTTTTT,CASSVGGSNTGELFF
-,-,TRBV18,TRBJ2-2,TGTGCCAGCTCACCTACCCAGGGAAACACCGGGGAGCTGTTTTTT,CASSPTQGNTGELFF
-,TRBD2,TRBV27,TRBJ2-7,TGTGCCAGCAGTCGCGGGACTAGCGGCGTCCCCGCCTACGAGCAGTACTTC,CASSRGTSGVPAYEQYF
many,TRBD2,TRBV5-1,TRBJ2-7,TGCGCCAGCAGCTTGGCTGGACTAGCGCGCGACGAGCAGTACTTC,CASSLAGLARDEQYF
-,-,TRBV30,TRBJ1-1,TGTGCCTGGGGACGGGCTCTTATCGCTGAAGCTTTCTTT,CAWGRALIAEAFF
few,-,TRBV6-1,TRBJ2-3,TGTGCCAGCAGTCAACATCCTCGCACAGATACGCAGTATTTT,CASSQHPRTDTQYF
many,-,TRBV7-3,TRBJ2-3,TGTGCCAGCAGCTTAAGCCCAGGGGAGGGGACAGATACGCAGTATTTT,CASSLSPGEGTDTQYF
few,TRBD2,TRBV9,TRBJ2-3,TGTGCCAGCAGCGCACTAGCGGGGGGGGCAGATACGCAGTATTTT,CASSALAGGADTQYF
many,TRBD1,TRBV12-3/TRBV12-4,TRBJ2-7,TGTGCCAGCAGAAGACAGGGGGCTGAGCAGTACTTC,CASRRQGAEQYF
-,-,TRBV7-9,TRBJ2-3,TGTGCCAGCAGCTTAGCGATCGACCTGAGCACAGATACGCAGTATTTT,CASSLAIDLSTDTQYF
-,-,TRBV6-2/TRBV6-3,TRBJ1-4,TGTGCCAGCCTCCAGCGGGGCGGCACTAATGAAAAACTGTTTTTT,CASLQRGGTNEKLFF
few,-,TRBV12-3/TRBV12-4,TRBJ1-1,TGTGCCAGCAGTCCCCCGGGGGGCGCTGAAGCTTTCTTT,CASSPPGGAEAFF
-,-,TRBV12-3/TRBV12-4,TRBJ1-6,TGTGCCAGCAGTTTAGAAGGGTGGAGAAATTCACCCCTCCACTTT,CASSLEGWRNSPLHF
many,-,TRBV20-1,TRBJ2-7,TGCAGTGCTGGGCCCTCCCTCCTCCCCAACGAGCAGTACTTC,CSAGPSLLPNEQYF
-,TRBD2,TRBV5-1,TRBJ2-4,TGCGCCAGCAGCTTGGCCAATACTAGCGGGCAGGAAAACATTCAGTACTTC,CASSLANTSGQENIQYF
many,-,TRBV27,TRBJ2-7,TGTGCCAGCAGTTTTGACTTAGGGGTGAAGCAGTACTTC,CASSFDLGVKQYF
-,-,TRBV7-9,TRBJ2-7,TGTGCCAGCAGCTCTACTCCGACAGAACATCTGGCCTCCGAGCAGTACTTC,CASSSTPTEHLASEQYF
many,-,TRBV28,TRBJ1-2,TGTGCCAGCAGTTTACCGGCGTCAGTCGATGGCTACACCTTC,CASSLPASVDGYTF
-,TRBD1,TRBV9,TRBJ2-6,TGTGCCAGCAGCGGGGGCCGGACAGGTTACTCTGGGGCCAACGTCCTGACTTTC,CASSGGRTGYSGANVLTF
-,-,TRBV5-1,TRBJ1-4,TGCGCCAGCAGCCCAACTTCGACCGCCGAAAAACTGTTTTTT,CASSPTSTAEKLFF
-,-,TRBV20-1,TRBJ2-3,TGCAGTGCTAAAAGGGGCACAGATACGCAGTATTTT,CSAKRGTDTQYF
many,-,TRBV18,TRBJ1-1,TGTGCCAGCTCACCAGGAGGGGAAACTGAAGCTTTCTTT,CASSPGGETEAFF
many,-,TRBV6-1,TRBJ1-2,TGTGCCAGCAGCCCCCAGGTTGGATCTTCAAGCTATGGCTACACCTTC,CASSPQVGSSSYGYTF
-,-,TRBV10-3,TRBJ1-2,TGTGCCATCAGCTCGTCAGGGGTGGACTATGGCTACACCTTC,CAISSSGVDYGYTF
-,-,TRBV5-1,TRBJ2-3,TGCGCCAGCAGCTTGAGAGGAGCTAGGGGCACAGATACGCAGTATTTT,CASSLRGARGTDTQYF
many,TRBD1,TRBV20-1,TRBJ2-7,TGCAGTGCTAGACAGGACAGGGCTCACGAGCAGTACTTC,CSARQDRAHEQYF
-,-,TRBV5-1,TRBJ2-2,TGCGCCAGCAGCTTGGACGGGGGCCCCTACGGGGAGCTGTCTTTT,CASSLDGGPYGELSF
many,-,TRBV27,TRBJ1-3,TGTGCCAGCCACGCCTCAGGGTCAGGAAACACCATATATTTT,CASHASGSGNTIYF
few,-,TRBV10-3,TRBJ1-5,TGTGCCATCAGTGAGTCGGGAGACTATAGCAATCAGCCCCAACATTTT,CAISESGDYSNQPQHF
few,TRBD2,TRBV7-3,TRBJ2-1,TGTGCCAGCAGCTCCCTCAGCGGGAGTGGGTACAATGAGCAGTTCTTC,CASSSLSGSGYNEQFF
many,-,TRBV2,TRBJ1-3,TGTGCCAGCAGGGCGGAGGGTCCTGGAAACACCATATATTTT,CASRAEGPGNTIYF
-,-,TRBV2,TRBJ2-1,TGTGCCAGCACGAAAGGGAATCAGAAGTTCTTC,CASTKGNQKFF
many,-,TRBV5-5,TRBJ2-3,TGTGCCAGCAGGTTGCGGGACACCCCTAGCACAGATACGCAGTATTTT,CASRLRDTPSTDTQYF
-,-,TRBV19,TRBJ2-7,TGTGCCAGTAGGAGTCTGTCTTCCGGGTCGGGCTACGAGCAGTACTTC,CASRSLSSGSGYEQYF
few,TRBD1,TRBV5-6,TRBJ2-5,TGTGCCAGCAGCGTGCTCGGGGACAGGGACCAAGAGACCCAGTACTTC,CASSVLGDRDQETQYF
few,TRBD2,TRBV5-1,TRBJ2-1,TGCGCCAGCAGCTCCCCGGGCCCTGCTAGCGGGAGGGCCTACAATGAGCAGTTCTTC,CASSSPGPASGRAYNEQFF
many,-,TRBV11-2,TRBJ1-6,TGTGCCAGCAGGAGGGGTTCGAATTCACCCCTCCACTTT,CASRRGSNSPLHF
many,-,TRBV6-2/TRBV6-3,TRBJ1-1,TGTGCCAGCAGTCACTGGACGGTCACTGAGGCTTTCTTT,CASSHWTVTEAFF
many,TRBD2,TRBV11-2,TRBJ2-5,TGTGCCAGCAGTGAGGGACTAGTGGGAGTCCAAGAGACCCAGTACTTC,CASSEGLVGVQETQYF
many,-,TRBV6-6,TRBJ1-5,TGTGCCAGCAGTTACCAGGGGATTGGTCAGCCCCAGCATTTT,CASSYQGIGQPQHF
-,-,TRBV7-3,TRBJ2-2,TGTGCCAGCAGCCCGGGACATACTACCGGGGAGCTGTTTTTT,CASSPGHTTGELFF
many,TRBD2,TRBV30,TRBJ2-7,TGTGCCTGGAGTGCGGGTAGCGGGACCTACGAGCAGTACTTC,CAWSAGSGTYEQYF
few,-,TRBV4-1,TRBJ2-7,TGCGCCAGCAGCCAAGATAGGGCAGGGACCTACGAGCAGTACTTC,CASSQDRAGTYEQYF
few,-,TRBV20-1,TRBJ2-4,TGCAGTGTAGGGGAGGGACAGGTCCTAGCCAAAAACATTCAGTACTTC,CSVGEGQVLAKNIQYF
many,-,TRBV12-3/TRBV12-4,TRBJ2-3,TGTGCCAGCAGAAAGCTAGCAGCAGATACGCAGTATTTT,CASRKLAADTQYF